This entry features one TCR beta chain sequence. It is likely a read error, because the conserved phenylalanine at the end of the CDR3 is missing. Germline V gives CDR1 GTSNPN, CDR2 SVGIG (reference sequence). V lost 2 bases to trimming and J lost 11 bases; unmatched junction nucleotides: 5. The CDR3 is 11 amino acids. Sequencing used immunoSEQ multiplex PCR; TCRdb keeps in-frame clones, though not all of them. In the table there are around 20,000 clones, about 97% of which are singletons. This sample stems from a study of T cells after posttransplantation cyclophosphamide. The naive gate required viable CD3+CD4+ or CD3+CD8+ cells with CCR7+CD45RA+CD45RO-CD95-CD27+CD28+ phenotype.

This clonotype originated in a man between 45 and 60 years old in good health, CMV-negative, and a related stem cell transplant donor. The V gene is TRBV30, the J gene TRBJ1-2, with 7 bases lining up with TRBD1. Material for sequencing was naive CD4+ T cells sorted from PBMCs. CDR3 region: CAWSTGAGYTL. In DNA form, the CDR3 reads TGTGCCTGGAGTACAGGGGCGGGTTACACCCTC.